The T cell receptor (beta chain) described here comes from a study of T-cell memory formation after mild COVID-19. Regarding the study as a whole: The study detected some responding clones in pre-infection memory, suggesting cross-reactive memory joined.

With 5 bases removed from V and 2 bases from J, the gap between germline ends came to 9 bases. CDR3 length: 13 residues. Per the germline V gene, CDR1 is LNHDA and CDR2 is SQIVND (reference sequence). This clonotype was found many times. Its antigen is currently unknown. Libraries for TCRalpha and TCRbeta carried sample barcodes and unique molecular identifiers via 5'RACE. Each CDR3 protein gets one entry after TCRdb re-called the 5' RACE reads with MiXCR. Of about 500,000 distinct CDR3 sequences listed, about a fifth are singletons. Sequences were obtained from PBMCs or a T cell subset sorted from them (not recorded which). The chain uses TRBV19 and TRBJ2-5, with D uncertain. The sequence was collected from an adult woman who had mild COVID-19 (a few samples of this study predate the infection). Cell type and time point are not known. CDR3 in DNA: TGTGCCAGTAGTGGTAACAGTCAAGAGACCCAGTACTTC. It encodes CASSGNSQETQYF.